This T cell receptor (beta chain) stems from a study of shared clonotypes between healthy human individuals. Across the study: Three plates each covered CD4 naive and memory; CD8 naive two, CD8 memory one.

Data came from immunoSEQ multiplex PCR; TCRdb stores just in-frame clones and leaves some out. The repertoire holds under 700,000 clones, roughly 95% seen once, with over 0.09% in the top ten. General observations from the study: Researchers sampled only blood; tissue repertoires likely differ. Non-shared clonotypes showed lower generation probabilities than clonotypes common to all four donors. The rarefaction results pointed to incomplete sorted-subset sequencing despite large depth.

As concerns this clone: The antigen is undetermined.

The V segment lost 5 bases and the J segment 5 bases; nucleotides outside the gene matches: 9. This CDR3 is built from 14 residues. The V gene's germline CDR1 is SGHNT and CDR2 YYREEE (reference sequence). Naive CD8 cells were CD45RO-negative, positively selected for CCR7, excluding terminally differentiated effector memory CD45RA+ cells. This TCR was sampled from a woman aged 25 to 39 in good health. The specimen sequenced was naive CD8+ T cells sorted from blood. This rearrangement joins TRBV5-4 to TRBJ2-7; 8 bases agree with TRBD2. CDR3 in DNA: TGTGCCAGCAGTTATTCTACTAGCGGCCACGAGCAGTACTTC. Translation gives CASSYSTSGHEQYF.